This T cell receptor beta chain was sequenced in a study of cytotoxic CD8 clonotypes in ibrutinib-treated CLL. Per the germline V gene, CDR1 is SGHVS and CDR2 is FQNEAQ. This CDR3 has 15 amino acids. V lost 5 bases and J lost 0; bases outside the gene matches: 4. TCRdb keeps only in-frame clones here, not all; method: immunoSEQ multiplex PCR. The table lists around 26,000 clones, 75% to 85% of them singletons, with 7.5% to 9.5% in the top ten. This chain links TRBV7-8 with TRBJ1-3; TRBD1 aligns across 7 bases. The TCR comes from a human donor with chronic lymphocytic leukemia. Here the sequenced sample was PBMCs, taken after 24 months of ibrutinib treatment. The CDR3 region has the DNA TGTGCCAGCAGCGCGGGACAGTCCTCTGGAAACACCATATATTTT. Its translation: CASSAGQSSGNTIYF.